This TCR beta chain was recovered during a study of tumor and adjacent non-tumor tissue in lung cancer. RNA was extracted from bulk tissue without any cell sorting. Between August and November 2014, newly diagnosed, chemotherapy-naive lung cancer patients underwent thoracic surgery in China. Findings and limits, study-wide: Significantly higher TCR diversity was found in tumor than normal lung. Normal lung showed higher cumulative top 100 clone frequency than tumor. Higher tumor TCR diversity was associated with shorter survival.

Points on this clonotype: Antigen specificity is unknown.

A modified ARM-PCR protocol with three rounds of nested PCR amplified TCRbeta. TCRdb processed the multiplex PCR reads anew with MiXCR; each CDR3 protein has one entry. The data hold about 66,000 distinct CDR3 sequences, with 73% observed a single time. This CDR3 spans 15 amino acids. The J segment lost 9 bases and the V segment lost 7 bases, leaving 15 bases of the junction unmatched. V usage is TRBV12-3 or TRBV12-4 and J usage is TRBJ2-1; TRBD2 aligns across 7 bases. The sequenced material came from lung tumor tissue. This sequence originates from a man between 60 and 75 years old with non-small cell lung cancer. The CDR3 coding sequence is TGTGCCAGCAATTTCCATCAGCGGGACCACATTGAGCAGTTCTTC. This translates into CASNFHQRDHIEQFF.